This T cell receptor (beta chain) was recovered during a study of shared clonotypes between healthy human individuals. Study as a whole: CD4 naive and memory got three plates each, CD8 naive two, CD8 memory one.

The V end was cut by 1 base, the J end by 6 bases, with 6 bases between. The CDR3 loop spans 12 amino acids. Per the germline V gene, CDR1 is SGHRS and CDR2 is YFSETQ. Produced via immunoSEQ multiplex PCR; TCRdb's table is partial and in-frame only. This table holds some 1.4 million clones, approximately 96% found once. With regard to this clone: Other nucleotide sequences from this sample produce the same CDR3.

This TCR came from a man in his thirties or forties in good health. The sample taken for sequencing was naive CD4+ T cells sorted from blood. Subset here: CD45RA+ positively selected. This chain joins TRBV5-1 and TRBJ2-3; no reliable D call. CDR3 region: CASSLKGDTQYF. CDR3 sequence (DNA): TGCGCCAGCAGCTTGAAAGGGGATACGCAGTATTTT.